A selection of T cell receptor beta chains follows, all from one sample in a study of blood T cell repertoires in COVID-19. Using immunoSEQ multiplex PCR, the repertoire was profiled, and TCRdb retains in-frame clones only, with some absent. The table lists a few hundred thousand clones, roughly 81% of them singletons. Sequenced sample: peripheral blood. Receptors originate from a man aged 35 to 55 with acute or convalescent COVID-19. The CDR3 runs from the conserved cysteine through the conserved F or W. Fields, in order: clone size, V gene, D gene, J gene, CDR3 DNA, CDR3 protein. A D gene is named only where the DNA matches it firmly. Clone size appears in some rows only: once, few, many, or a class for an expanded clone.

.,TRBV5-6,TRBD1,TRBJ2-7,TGTGCCAGCAGCCAACTGGGACAGGGCAGGTCCTACGAGCAGTACTTC,CASSQLGQGRSYEQYF
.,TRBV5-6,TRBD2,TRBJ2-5,TGTGCCAGCAGTCTCTTAGCGGGGGTGAAAGAGACCCAGTACTTC,CASSLLAGVKETQYF
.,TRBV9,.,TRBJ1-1,TGTGCCAGCAGCGGCCCCGGCGCAGGGCCGAACACTGAAGCTTTCTTT,CASSGPGAGPNTEAFF
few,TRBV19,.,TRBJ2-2,TGTGCCAGTAGTATTAGCCCCGCGAACACCGGGGAGCTGTTTTTT,CASSISPANTGELFF
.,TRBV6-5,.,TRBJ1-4,TGTGCCAGCAGTTACTCGAACGGACAGTATAATGAAAAACTGTTTTTT,CASSYSNGQYNEKLFF
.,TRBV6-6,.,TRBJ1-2,TGTGCCAGCAGTTACTCCAGTATCTATGGCTACACCTTC,CASSYSSIYGYTF
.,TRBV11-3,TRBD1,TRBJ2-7,TGTGCCAGCAGCACCGGGACAGGGGGGAACGAGCAGTACTTC,CASSTGTGGNEQYF
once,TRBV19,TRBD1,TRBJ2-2,TGTGCCAGTAGTCTCCGGGCGACAGGGATCGGGGAGCTGTTTTTT,CASSLRATGIGELFF
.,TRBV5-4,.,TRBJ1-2,TGTGCCAGCAGCTATTCCGGGACTTCTGGCTCCTTCTATGGCTACACCTTC,CASSYSGTSGSFYGYTF
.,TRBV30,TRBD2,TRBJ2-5,TGTGCCTGGACTAGCGGGGCCCAAGAGACCCAGTACTTC,CAWTSGAQETQYF
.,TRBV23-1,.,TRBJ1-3,TGCGCCAGCAGTCCCCCGCGGCCGGCAGGGTCCCCTGGAAACACCATATATTTT,CASSPPRPAGSPGNTIYF
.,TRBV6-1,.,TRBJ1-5,TGTGCCAGCAGTGAAATGGGAGGGGGGTATAGCAATCAGCCCCAGCATTTT,CASSEMGGGYSNQPQHF
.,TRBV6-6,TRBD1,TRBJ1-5,TGTGCCAGCAGTCTTCCGACAGGGGGTCAAGGCAATCAGCCCCAGCATTTT,CASSLPTGGQGNQPQHF
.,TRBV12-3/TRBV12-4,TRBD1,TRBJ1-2,TGTGCCAGCAGTTTTGACAGGGATGGCTACACCTTC,CASSFDRDGYTF
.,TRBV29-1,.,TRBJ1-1,TGCAGCGTTCAGAACACTGAAGCTTTCTTT,CSVQNTEAFF
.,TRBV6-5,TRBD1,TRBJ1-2,TGTGCCAGCAGACACGGGGCAGGGGGTAAAGATGGCTACACCTTC,CASRHGAGGKDGYTF
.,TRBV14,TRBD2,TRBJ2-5,TGTGCCAGCAGCCAATTCGGGGGGGGCCAAGAGACCCAGTACTTC,CASSQFGGGQETQYF
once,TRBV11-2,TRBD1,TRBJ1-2,TGTGCCAGCAGCGTTTTGGACAGGGGGGGTGGCTACACCTTC,CASSVLDRGGGYTF
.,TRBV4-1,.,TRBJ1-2,TGCGCCAGCAGCAAGCGGGACGCCAATGGCTACACCTTC,CASSKRDANGYTF
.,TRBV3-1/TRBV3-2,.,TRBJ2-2,TGTGCCAGCAGCCAAGGGGCAGGGTACACCGGGGAGCTGTTTTTT,CASSQGAGYTGELFF
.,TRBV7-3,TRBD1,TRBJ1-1,TGTGCCAGCAGCCCGGGACAGATATACACTGAAGCTTTCTTT,CASSPGQIYTEAFF
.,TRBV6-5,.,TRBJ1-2,TGTGCCAGCACCGACGGGGCAGGGAGGGGTGGCTACACCTTC,CASTDGAGRGGYTF
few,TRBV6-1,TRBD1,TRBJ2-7,TGTGCCAGCAGTGACAGGGGGTACGAGCAGTACTTC,CASSDRGYEQYF
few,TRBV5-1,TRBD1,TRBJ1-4,TGCGCCAGCAGCGCTCCGGGACAGAGTAATGAAAAACTGTTTTTT,CASSAPGQSNEKLFF
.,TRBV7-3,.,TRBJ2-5,TGTGCCAGCAGCGCAGATCATGCGACCCAGTACTTC,CASSADHATQYF
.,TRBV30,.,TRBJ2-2,TGTGCCTGCCCTGCCGGGAAGGGGAACACCGGGGAGCTGTTTTTT,CACPAGKGNTGELFF
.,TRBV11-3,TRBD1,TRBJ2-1,TGTGCCAGCAGCCCGGACAGGGGGAGTTACAATGAGCAGTTCTTC,CASSPDRGSYNEQFF
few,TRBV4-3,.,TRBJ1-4,TGCGCCAGCAGCCAGACACCTTCAAACGAAAAACTGTTTTTT,CASSQTPSNEKLFF
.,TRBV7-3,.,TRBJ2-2,TGTGCCTCCCGTCCAGGAGGACCCGGGGAGCTGTTTTTT,CASRPGGPGELFF
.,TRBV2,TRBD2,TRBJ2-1,TGTGCCAGCAGATTACGCCGGGGGGGCTCCTACAATGAGCAGTTCTTC,CASRLRRGGSYNEQFF
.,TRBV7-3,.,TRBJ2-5,TGTGCCAGCAGCTTAATACAGGGACAAGAGACCCAGTACTTC,CASSLIQGQETQYF
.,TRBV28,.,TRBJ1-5,TGTGCCAGCAGTTCCCCCGGACAGTTCTCCAATCAGCCCCAGCATTTT,CASSSPGQFSNQPQHF
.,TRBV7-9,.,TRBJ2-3,TGTGCCAGCAGCGAAAGCGGCCACACAGATACGCAGTATTTT,CASSESGHTDTQYF
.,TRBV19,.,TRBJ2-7,TGTGCCAGTAGTCCAGTCGACAGGACCTCTACCTACGAGCAGTACTTC,CASSPVDRTSTYEQYF
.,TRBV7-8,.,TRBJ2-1,TGTGCCAGCAGCTTACCCCCCGGGGTCGAGCAGTTCTTC,CASSLPPGVEQFF
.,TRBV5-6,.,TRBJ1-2,TGTGCCAGCAGCTTGGGTTCAGGGTTCCCCTATGGCTACACCTTC,CASSLGSGFPYGYTF
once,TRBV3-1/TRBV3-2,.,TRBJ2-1,TGTGCCAGCAGCCTCTTCGGGGGGCCCAATGAGCAGTTCTTC,CASSLFGGPNEQFF
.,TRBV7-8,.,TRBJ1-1,TGTGCCAGCAGCTCAGACAGTAGCCGGTCTGAAGCTTTCTTT,CASSSDSSRSEAFF
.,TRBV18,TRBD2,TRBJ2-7,TGTGCCAGCTCAGGACCTTTCCCACTAGCGGGCTTATACGAGCAGTACTTC,CASSGPFPLAGLYEQYF
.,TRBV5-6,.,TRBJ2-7,TGTGCCAGCAGCTCAGACTCTTCCCCCCTCGAGCAGTACTTC,CASSSDSSPLEQYF
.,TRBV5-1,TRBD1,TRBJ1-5,TGCGCCAGCAGCTTCAACAGGGGTAATCAGCCCCAGCATTTT,CASSFNRGNQPQHF
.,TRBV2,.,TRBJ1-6,TGTGCCAGCAGTGACAGCTCCTATAATTCACCCCTCCACTTT,CASSDSSYNSPLHF
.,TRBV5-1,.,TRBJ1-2,TGCGCCAGCAGCTTGGTAGGCAGGGAGGGTGGCTACACCTTC,CASSLVGREGGYTF
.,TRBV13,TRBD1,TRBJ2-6,TGTGCCAGCAGCTTAGGACAGGGGCGCTCTGGGGCCAACGTCCTGACTTTC,CASSLGQGRSGANVLTF
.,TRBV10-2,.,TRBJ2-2,TGCGCCAGCAGGTACAGGGAGTCCGGGGAGCTGTTTTTT,CASRYRESGELFF
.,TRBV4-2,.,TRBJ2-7,TGTGCCAGCAGCCTCGAATCGGGGGACTTTAGCTCCGAGCAGTACTTC,CASSLESGDFSSEQYF
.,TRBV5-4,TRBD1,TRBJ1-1,TGTGCCAGCAGCAGACAACAGGGGGCTAACACTGAAGCTTTCTTT,CASSRQQGANTEAFF
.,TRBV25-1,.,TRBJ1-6,TGTGCCAGCAGTGAACAGCGGTTCCCCCTCCACTTT,CASSEQRFPLHF
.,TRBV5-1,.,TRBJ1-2,TGCGCCAGCAGCTTGAGGCAGGATCAGAATGGCTACACCTTC,CASSLRQDQNGYTF
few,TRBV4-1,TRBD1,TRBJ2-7,TGCGCCAGCAGCCATGTAAGAGCCGGGACAGGGAACTACGAGCAGTACTTC,CASSHVRAGTGNYEQYF
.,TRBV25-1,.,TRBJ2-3,TGTGCCAGCAGTGAATCCGTCACAGATACGCAGTATTTT,CASSESVTDTQYF
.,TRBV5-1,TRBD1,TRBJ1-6,TGCGCCAGCAGCTTGGGCGACAGGGAAGTTAATAATTCACCCCTCCACTTT,CASSLGDREVNNSPLHF